A single sample is the source of the 25 T cell receptor beta chains below, sequenced in a study of response to subunit inactivated influenza vaccine. TCRdb re-called the RT-PCR reads with MiXCR, one entry per CDR3 protein. The data contain approximately 250,000 distinct CDR3 sequences, approximately 12% of them singletons. This specimen was non-naive T cells sorted from PBMCs, taken about 14 days before vaccination. These receptors were collected from a man aged 45-65 years who received an inactivated influenza vaccine.

This clonotype was seen a handful of times. The J gene is TRBJ2-1, the V gene TRBV5-1; possible D gene TRBD2, 5 bases. V gave up 0 bases and J gave up 1 base, with 11 bases separating them. The CDR3 covers 16 residues. The V gene's germline CDR1 is SGHRS and CDR2 YFSETQ. CDR3 nucleotides: TGCGCCAGCAGCTTGGACACTAGTTCGTCCTACAATGAGCAGTTCTTC. This codes for CASSLDTSSSYNEQFF.

This clonotype was counted only a few times. The chain combines TRBV20-1 with TRBJ2-7, with D perhaps matching TRBD1 (6 bases). Germline loops: CDR1 DFQATT, CDR2 SNEGSKA (reference sequence). Trimming left V 1 base short and J 0 bases short, with 10 bases between. The CDR3 length is 14 residues. The CDR3 nucleotides are TGCAGTGCTAGAGTCCCCAGGGGCTCCTACGAGCAGTACTTC. Translated, it gives CSARVPRGSYEQYF.

This clonotype was observed many times. The rearrangement joins TRBV4-2 to TRBJ1-1; the D gene is possibly TRBD1 (5 bases). This CDR3 has 15 amino acids. Germline CDR1 LGHNA, CDR2 YNFKEQ. Trimming cost V 0 bases and J 3 bases, with 11 bases left between them. The CDR3: CASSQDLKGYTEAFF. The CDR3 bases are TGTGCCAGCAGCCAAGACCTCAAGGGGTACACTGAAGCTTTCTTT.

J is TRBJ2-3 and V is TRBV6-2 or TRBV6-3; the D gene could be TRBD1 or TRBD2 (6 bases each). The V end was cut by 1 base, the J end by 2 bases, with 13 bases between. The CDR3 covers 16 residues. Germline loops: CDR1 MNHEY, CDR2 SVGEGT. CDR3 residues: CASSYLAGHPTDTQYF. CDR3 in DNA: TGTGCCAGCAGTTACTTGGCGGGACACCCCACAGATACGCAGTATTTT.

This clonotype was seen only a few times. This chain connects TRBV20-1 to TRBJ2-5; tentative D call: TRBD2 (6 bases). Germline assignment: CDR1 DFQATT and CDR2 SNEGSKA (reference sequence). The CDR3 spans 12 residues. In DNA form, the CDR3 reads TGCGCGGGGCAGGGAAAACAAGAGACCCAGTACTTC. This encodes CAGQGKQETQYF.

There are a few counts of this clonotype. This sequence joins TRBV7-8 and TRBJ1-6; D gene uncertain. V lost 1 base, J lost 5 bases, and 6 bases lay in between. This CDR3 region has 14 residues. The germline V gene encodes CDR1 SGHVS and CDR2 FQNEAQ. CDR3 bases: TGTGCCAGCAGCTTAGGGCCAAATAATTCACCCCTCCACTTT. As protein: CASSLGPNNSPLHF.

This chain connects TRBV9 to TRBJ2-1; the D is unclear. CDR1 is SGDLS and CDR2 is YYNGEE in the germline V gene. This CDR3 has 13 residues. V shed 0 bases and J shed 3 bases, with 4 bases lying between them. DNA of the CDR3: TGTGCCAGCAGCGTAGCCCTCTACAATGAGCAGTTCTTC. It specifies CASSVALYNEQFF.

This clonotype has just one count. J is TRBJ2-1 and V is TRBV11-3, with D perhaps TRBD2 (6 bases). The germline V and J ends were trimmed by 1 base and 8 bases, with 12 bases remaining between them. This CDR3 region has 14 residues. Germline V gene sequence: CDR1 SGHNT, CDR2 YENEEA. CDR3 bases: TGTGCCAGCAGCTTAGGGAGGGCCAACCATGAGCAGTTCTTC. This gives the protein CASSLGRANHEQFF.

This clonotype was observed a handful of times. This sequence joins TRBV6-2 or TRBV6-3 and TRBJ2-7; D not resolved. Germline V gene lookup returns CDR1 MNHEY and CDR2 SVGEGT. The CDR3 consists of 13 residues. V gave up 4 bases and J gave up 5 bases, with 12 bases separating them. This chain's CDR3 is CASSLEFPNEQYF. The CDR3 coding sequence is TGTGCCAGCAGTTTGGAGTTCCCCAACGAGCAGTACTTC.

The chain is built from TRBV11-2 and TRBJ1-5, with D possibly TRBD1 on 5 matching bases. The CDR3 is 13 amino acids. Germline loops: CDR1 SGHAT, CDR2 FQNNGV. V lost 1 base and J lost 5, with 6 bases in between. In nucleotides, the CDR3 is TGTGCCAGCAGCTTAGCGACAGATCAGCCCCAGCATTTT. Protein product: CASSLATDQPQHF.

V and J are TRBV4-3 and TRBJ2-1; D uncertain. The CDR3 loop spans 14 amino acids. V gave up 5 bases and J gave up 9 bases, with 17 bases separating them. The V gene's germline CDR1 is LGHNA and CDR2 YSLEER. The DNA for the CDR3 is TGCGCCAGCAGCAAAGGAGTTGGTGCCGCTGAGCAGTTCTTC. Translating it yields CASSKGVGAAEQFF.

V gene TRBV7-2 combines with J gene TRBJ2-2; D may match TRBD1 or TRBD2 (5 bases each). This CDR3 spans 14 amino acids. Per the germline V gene, CDR1 is SGHTA and CDR2 is FQGNSA. V shed 5 bases and J shed 7 bases, with 14 bases lying between them. CDR3: CASSTSGTNGELFF. In nucleotides, the CDR3 is TGTGCCAGCAGCACTTCCGGGACGAACGGGGAGCTGTTTTTT.

The J gene is TRBJ2-1, the V gene TRBV6-1; possible D gene TRBD2, 5 bases. The germline V gene encodes CDR1 MNHNS and CDR2 SASEGT. V was trimmed by 0 bases and J by 6 bases, leaving 15 bases between them. This CDR3 is 16 amino acids long. The CDR3 is CASSEAGSLASNEQFF. The CDR3 coding sequence is TGTGCCAGCAGTGAAGCGGGGAGTCTAGCTTCCAATGAGCAGTTCTTC.

V gene TRBV20-1 combines with J gene TRBJ2-7; TRBD1 aligns across 7 bases. This CDR3 contains 13 residues. V was pared by 0 bases and J by 4 bases, with 3 bases of the junction left unmatched. Germline CDR1 and CDR2: DFQATT and SNEGSKA (reference sequence). The CDR3 DNA follows: TGCAGTGCTAGAGATCTACAGGGGTACGAGCAGTACTTC. It encodes CSARDLQGYEQYF.

The chain links TRBV24-1 to TRBJ2-3; D ambiguous. The CDR3 runs 13 residues. Germline CDR1 is KGHDR and CDR2 is SFDVKD. V was shortened by 8 bases and J by 1 base, with 9 bases between the two germline ends. As DNA, the CDR3 is TGTGCCACCACCTCCGCTGGCACAGATACGCAGTATTTT. Translated: CATTSAGTDTQYF.

The chain employs TRBV10-2 and TRBJ1-3, with 8 bases lining up with TRBD1. Germline trimming cut 5 bases from V and 2 bases from J; bases unmatched to any gene: 5. The CDR3 has 15 amino acids. Germline V CDR1 and CDR2: WSHSY, SAAADI. CDR3 sequence: CASSFQGAAGNTIYF. CDR3 coding DNA: TGCGCCAGCAGTTTTCAGGGGGCGGCTGGAAACACCATATATTTT.

The genes are TRBV19 and TRBJ2-5; the D gene is possibly TRBD1 (6 bases). CDR1 is LNHDA and CDR2 is SQIVND in the germline V gene (reference sequence). The V and J ends lost 6 bases and 3 bases respectively, with 17 bases between them. The CDR3 covers 15 residues. Written as DNA, the CDR3 is TGTGCCAGTAGAGCGGACAGTATAGCGAAAGAGACCCAGTACTTC. Its protein is CASRADSIAKETQYF.

The CDR3 sequence: CASSPGEGRTGELFF. The CDR3 coding sequence is TGCGCCAGCAGCCCAGGTGAGGGACGCACCGGGGAGCTGTTTTTT. The chain joins TRBV4-3 to TRBJ2-2; either TRBD1 or TRBD2 may supply D (5 bases each). Trimming stripped 4 bases from V and 4 bases from J, with 13 bases between. The CDR3 totals 15 residues. CDR1 and CDR2 from the germline V gene are LGHNA and YSLEER.

This clonotype has only a few counts. The chain uses TRBV5-6 and TRBJ2-3; 7 bases fit TRBD1. Germline V gene data show CDR1 as SGHDT and CDR2 as YYEEEE. With 3 bases clipped from V and 5 bases from J, the junction kept 9 bases outside the gene matches. This CDR3 contains 15 residues. CDR3 sequence reads: CASSSYEGARDTQYF. The CDR3 DNA reads TGTGCCAGCAGCTCCTATGAGGGGGCAAGAGATACGCAGTATTTT.

This clonotype came up many times. V gene TRBV5-1 combines with J gene TRBJ2-3; 8 nucleotides agree with TRBD2. The CDR3 covers 15 residues. Germline V gene lookup returns CDR1 SGHRS and CDR2 YFSETQ. The junction had 8 bases not matched to a gene; V was cut back by 3 bases and J by 5 bases. The CDR3, as DNA: TGCGCCAGCAGCTGGGGAGCGGGAGCCGGAGATACGCAGTATTTT. This translates into CASSWGAGAGDTQYF.

This clonotype was found a few times. V gene TRBV18 combines with J gene TRBJ1-2, with 12 bases lining up with TRBD1. The V gene's germline CDR1 is KGHSH and CDR2 LQKENI. The trim removed 4 bases at V and 6 bases at J, leaving 6 bases unmatched. The CDR3 loop spans 15 amino acids. Here the CDR3 DNA reads TGTGCCAGCTCACGCCAGGGACAGGGGGCTGATGGCTACACCTTC. Translation: CASSRQGQGADGYTF.

This clonotype was seen ten or more times. The chain couples TRBV13 to TRBJ2-1; 12 bases align to TRBD1. CDR3 length equals 15 residues. Germline CDR1 PRHDT, CDR2 FYEKMQ (reference sequence). Trimming at V came to 3 bases and at J to 6 bases, leaving 3 bases not matched to a gene. CDR3 sequence: CASSLGQGAFNEQFF. The DNA of the CDR3 is TGTGCCAGCAGCTTGGGACAGGGGGCATTCAATGAGCAGTTCTTC.

The chain is built from TRBV3-1 and TRBJ1-4; D is ambiguous. Germline lookup yields CDR1 LGHDT and CDR2 YNNKEL (reference sequence). The length of the CDR3 is 15 residues. V shed 1 base and J shed 8 bases, with 14 bases lying between them. CDR3 region: CASSQGRTVGEKLFF. DNA for the CDR3: TGTGCCAGCAGCCAAGGCAGGACGGTCGGGGAAAAACTGTTTTTT.

The rearrangement uses TRBV30 and TRBJ1-6, with a weak D call TRBD1 (5 bases). Germline CDR1 and CDR2: GTSNPN and SVGIG (reference sequence). Trimming stripped 5 bases from V and 9 bases from J, with 14 bases between. The CDR3 extends over 13 amino acids. This CDR3 is CAWSDTGGSPLHF. The CDR3 DNA is TGTGCCTGGTCGGACACGGGAGGTTCACCCCTCCACTTT.

The chain links TRBV5-6 to TRBJ1-5; D is ambiguous. V dropped 3 bases and J dropped 2 bases, with 15 bases sitting between them. The length of the CDR3 is 16 residues. CDR1 is SGHDT and CDR2 is YYEEEE in the germline V gene. The CDR3 nucleotides read TGTGCCAGCAGCTCTAATTACGGGATTGGCAATCAGCCCCAGCATTTT. Its translation is CASSSNYGIGNQPQHF.